Described below is a single T cell receptor (beta chain) sequence and its context. Its antigen is unknown. This entry belongs to a study of CXCR3-negative and CXCR3-positive naive CD8 T cells. Study results and caveats: Naive cells that were CXCR3-positive had more hydrophobic TRB CDR3s (compared with CXCR3-negative naive cells).

The study sorted every CD8+ T cell subset in triplicate at 310,000 or so cells each. The CDR3 sequence is 11 residues long. The germline CDR1 and CDR2 sequences are SGHRS and YFSETQ. cDNA libraries for TRB were generated by 5' RACE incorporating UMI labels. From its re-call of the 5' RACE reads, TCRdb lists each CDR3 protein once, without DNA. The sample has some 130,000 distinct CDR3 sequences, and its top ten clones hold roughly 0.6%. Sequences were obtained from naive CXCR3+ CD8+ T cells from blood. Subset here: CD45RO-CCR7+CD27+CD95- naive CD8+ T cells expressing CXCR3 (TNR3+). The chain employs TRBV5-1 and TRBJ2-7; TCRdb lists TRBD2, though no DNA is available to test this call. This clonotype was sampled from a human donor in good health. Some clones in this sample may be carry-over from other donors' samples. CDR3 sequence: CASGGETEQYF.